This TCR beta chain derives from a study of T cell changes during pregnancy in multiple sclerosis. The assay was immunoSEQ multiplex PCR, and TCRdb's table has in-frame clones only and misses some. Of 30,000 or so clones listed, more than 75% were seen once; the top ten hold about 0.4%. V was clipped by 8 bases and J by 4 bases; unmatched bases: 10. Germline CDR1 is GTSNPN and CDR2 is SVGIG (reference sequence). This CDR3 has 13 residues. The sample was CD4+ T cells from peripheral blood mononuclear cells, taken in the second trimester of pregnancy. The origin of this receptor is a female donor in good health, enrolled as a control in a pregnancy study. The genes are TRBV30 and TRBJ1-2; 7 nucleotides match TRBD1. CDR3 sequence reads: CATPDRHSYGYTF. CDR3 sequence (DNA): TGTGCCACCCCGGACAGGCACTCCTATGGCTACACCTTC.